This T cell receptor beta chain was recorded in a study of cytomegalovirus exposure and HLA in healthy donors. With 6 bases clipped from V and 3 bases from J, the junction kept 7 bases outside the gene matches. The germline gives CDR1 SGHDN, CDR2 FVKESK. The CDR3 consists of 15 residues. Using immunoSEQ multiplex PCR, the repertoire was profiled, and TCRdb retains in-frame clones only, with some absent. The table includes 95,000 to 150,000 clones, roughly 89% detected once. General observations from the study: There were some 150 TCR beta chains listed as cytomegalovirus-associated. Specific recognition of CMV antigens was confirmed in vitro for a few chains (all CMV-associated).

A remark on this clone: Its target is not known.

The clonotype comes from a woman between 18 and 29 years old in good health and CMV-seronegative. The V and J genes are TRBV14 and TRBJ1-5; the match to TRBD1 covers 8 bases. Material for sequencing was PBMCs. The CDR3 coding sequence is TGTGCCAGCAGGGTCAACAGGGGGGTCAATCAGCCCCAGCATTTT. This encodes CASRVNRGVNQPQHF.